This is a list of T cell receptor beta chains from one sample in a study of early T cells in non-severe SARS-CoV-2 infection. TCRdb passed the 5' RACE reads through MiXCR, listing each CDR3 protein once. The profile shows approximately 58,000 distinct CDR3 sequences, roughly 11% of them singletons. The sequencing sample was made of whole blood. Receptor source: an adult who was a healthcare worker with PCR-confirmed SARS-CoV-2 infection or an uninfected control (not recorded which). The CDR3 runs from the conserved cysteine through the conserved F or W. The D gene is left open where the match is weak. Size tells how often a clone was seen (once, few, many) or the class of an expanded clone, and some rows leave it out.

v_call: TRBV5-1; j_call: TRBJ1-1; clone_size: few; d_call: NA; cdr3_nt: TGCGCCAGCAGCCTGCGGGCCGGAGCGAACACTGAAGCTTTCTTT; cdr3_aa: CASSLRAGANTEAFF
v_call: TRBV7-2; j_call: TRBJ1-6; clone_size: few; d_call: NA; cdr3_nt: TGTGCCAGCAGCTTAATGTATTCACCCCTCCACTTT; cdr3_aa: CASSLMYSPLHF
v_call: TRBV12-3/TRBV12-4; j_call: TRBJ1-6; clone_size: many; d_call: TRBD1; cdr3_nt: TGTGCCAGCAGGGGGACAGGGGGCTATTCACCCCTCCACTTT; cdr3_aa: CASRGTGGYSPLHF
v_call: TRBV14; j_call: TRBJ2-1; clone_size: NA; d_call: NA; cdr3_nt: TGTGCCAGCAGCCAATTATACAATGAGCAGTTCTTC; cdr3_aa: CASSQLYNEQFF
v_call: TRBV7-7; j_call: TRBJ2-2; clone_size: NA; d_call: NA; cdr3_nt: TGTGCTAGCAGCCTTAACCCCTCGGGATCCGGGGAGCTGTTTTTT; cdr3_aa: CASSLNPSGSGELFF
v_call: TRBV3-1; j_call: TRBJ1-2; clone_size: NA; d_call: NA; cdr3_nt: TGTGCCAGCAGCCAGCCGGGACGGAGCTCCCCCTTCGGAAGCTACACCTTC; cdr3_aa: CASSQPGRSSPFGSYTF
v_call: TRBV20-1; j_call: TRBJ2-3; clone_size: NA; d_call: TRBD2; cdr3_nt: TGCAGTGCTAGAGATCGGGTAGCGGGGCCCACAGATACGCAGTATTTT; cdr3_aa: CSARDRVAGPTDTQYF
v_call: TRBV24-1; j_call: TRBJ2-5; clone_size: few; d_call: TRBD1; cdr3_nt: TGTGCCACCGGACAGGGGGTCGAGACCCAGTACTTC; cdr3_aa: CATGQGVETQYF
v_call: TRBV28; j_call: TRBJ2-7; clone_size: NA; d_call: NA; cdr3_nt: TGTGCCAGCAGTAAGGGGTCCTACGAGCAGTACTTC; cdr3_aa: CASSKGSYEQYF
v_call: TRBV29-1; j_call: TRBJ1-1; clone_size: few; d_call: NA; cdr3_nt: TGCAGCGTCCTTAATTCGGTGAACACTGAAGCTTTCTTT; cdr3_aa: CSVLNSVNTEAFF
v_call: TRBV12-3/TRBV12-4; j_call: TRBJ1-2; clone_size: many; d_call: NA; cdr3_nt: TGTGCCAGCAGTTCCGGGACAACCTCTGGCTATGGCTACACCTTC; cdr3_aa: CASSSGTTSGYGYTF
v_call: TRBV10-3; j_call: TRBJ1-5; clone_size: NA; d_call: NA; cdr3_nt: TGTGCCATCAGTGAGTCGGAGTATCAGCCCCAGCATTTT; cdr3_aa: CAISESEYQPQHF
v_call: TRBV6-5; j_call: TRBJ2-1; clone_size: many; d_call: TRBD2; cdr3_nt: TGTGCCAGCAGGCCAGGACTAGCGGAATCCGAGAAGCAGTTCTTC; cdr3_aa: CASRPGLAESEKQFF
v_call: TRBV27; j_call: TRBJ2-7; clone_size: NA; d_call: NA; cdr3_nt: TGTGCCAGCAGTTTGGAAGTGGGACTCTTCGAGCAGTACTTC; cdr3_aa: CASSLEVGLFEQYF
v_call: TRBV6-5; j_call: TRBJ1-4; clone_size: NA; d_call: NA; cdr3_nt: TGTGCCAGCAGGGGCAGGGCGGGTGAAAAACTGTTTTTT; cdr3_aa: CASRGRAGEKLFF
v_call: TRBV6-5; j_call: TRBJ2-2; clone_size: NA; d_call: NA; cdr3_nt: TGTGCCAGCAGTTACGGGGGACAGAACACCGGGGAGCTGTTTTTT; cdr3_aa: CASSYGGQNTGELFF
v_call: TRBV19; j_call: TRBJ2-3; clone_size: few; d_call: TRBD1; cdr3_nt: TGTGCCAGTAGTTCACAGGGGACAAAGGCAGATACGCAGTATTTT; cdr3_aa: CASSSQGTKADTQYF
v_call: TRBV20-1; j_call: TRBJ2-2; clone_size: many; d_call: TRBD2; cdr3_nt: TGCAGTGCTCCCGATGGGACTAGCGGGAGGAGGGGGGAGCTGTTTTTT; cdr3_aa: CSAPDGTSGRRGELFF
v_call: TRBV9; j_call: TRBJ2-1; clone_size: NA; d_call: TRBD2; cdr3_nt: TGTGCCAGCAGCAAAAGCGGGGCGGCCTACAATGAGCAGTTCTTC; cdr3_aa: CASSKSGAAYNEQFF
v_call: TRBV29-1; j_call: TRBJ2-2; clone_size: many; d_call: NA; cdr3_nt: TGCAGCGTTGCCCGGACAGTTACCACCGGGGAGCTGTTTTTT; cdr3_aa: CSVARTVTTGELFF
v_call: TRBV5-5; j_call: TRBJ1-5; clone_size: many; d_call: NA; cdr3_nt: TGTGCCAGCAGCTCCGGAAGGCTCCAGCAGCCCCAGCATTTT; cdr3_aa: CASSSGRLQQPQHF
v_call: TRBV7-9; j_call: TRBJ2-3; clone_size: many; d_call: NA; cdr3_nt: TGTGCCAGCAGCTTAATAGGCACAGATACGCAGTATTTT; cdr3_aa: CASSLIGTDTQYF
v_call: TRBV6-6; j_call: TRBJ1-3; clone_size: NA; d_call: NA; cdr3_nt: TGTGCCAGCAGCCCTTCCACCTCTGGAAACACCATATATTTT; cdr3_aa: CASSPSTSGNTIYF